These T cell receptor beta chains were read from a single sample in a study of blood T cell repertoires in COVID-19. The repertoire was sequenced with immunoSEQ multiplex PCR; TCRdb's copy has only in-frame clones and lacks some. The sample yields about 250,000 clones, 65% to 85% seen once. The source material was peripheral blood. The receptor set was obtained from a middle-aged man with active or convalescent COVID-19. CDR3s leave out the opening cysteine and the closing phenylalanine or tryptophan. Not every row has a clone size; where given, it reads once, few, many or a size class.

V: TRBV4-3
size: NA
length: 17
J: TRBJ2-6
CDR3: ASSQGPTGGVAGANVLT

V: TRBV19
size: NA
length: 15
J: TRBJ1-2
CDR3: ASSIGPARESNYGYT

V: TRBV9
size: NA
length: 12
J: TRBJ2-5
CDR3: ASSVGGGRETQY

V: TRBV7-3
size: few
length: 13
J: TRBJ2-1
CDR3: ASSQAGGLYNEQF

V: TRBV7-2
size: NA
length: 11
J: TRBJ2-1
CDR3: ASSSESYNEQF

V: TRBV4-1
size: NA
length: 15
J: TRBJ2-4
CDR3: ASSQDGESPRGNIQY

V: TRBV28
size: NA
length: 12
J: TRBJ1-5
CDR3: ASKDRGTDQPQH

V: TRBV30
size: NA
length: 13
J: TRBJ1-6
CDR3: AWDGPGLLNSPLH

V: TRBV3-1/TRBV3-2
size: NA
length: 14
J: TRBJ1-1
CDR3: ASSQFRDTMNTEAF

V: TRBV5-4
size: NA
length: 14
J: TRBJ2-5
CDR3: ASSLGTSGVQETQY

V: TRBV7-2
size: few
length: 16
J: TRBJ1-1
CDR3: ASSLASLAGGMNTEAF

V: TRBV7-9
size: NA
length: 11
J: TRBJ2-1
CDR3: ASSLDANNEQF

V: TRBV9
size: NA
length: 10
J: TRBJ1-2
CDR3: ASSVEGYGYT

V: TRBV5-5
size: NA
length: 15
J: TRBJ2-3
CDR3: ASSPRGGGISTDTQY

V: TRBV15
size: NA
length: 13
J: TRBJ1-4
CDR3: ATSRDGTTNEKLF

V: TRBV3-1/TRBV3-2
size: NA
length: 12
J: TRBJ1-2
CDR3: ASSHLDAALGYT

V: TRBV7-9
size: NA
length: 12
J: TRBJ1-2
CDR3: ASSTPARDYGYT

V: TRBV9
size: NA
length: 13
J: TRBJ2-4
CDR3: ASSVEDRVDNIQY

V: TRBV5-1
size: NA
length: 14
J: TRBJ2-5
CDR3: ASSPPSGGAGETQY

V: TRBV6-5
size: NA
length: 13
J: TRBJ1-5
CDR3: ASSPMGGGNQPQH

V: TRBV6-5
size: NA
length: 14
J: TRBJ1-2
CDR3: ASSFLQGAEGDGYT

V: TRBV20-1
size: NA
length: 9
J: TRBJ1-2
CDR3: SALTGVGYT

V: TRBV7-2
size: NA
length: 13
J: TRBJ2-3
CDR3: ASSSQGAKTDTQY